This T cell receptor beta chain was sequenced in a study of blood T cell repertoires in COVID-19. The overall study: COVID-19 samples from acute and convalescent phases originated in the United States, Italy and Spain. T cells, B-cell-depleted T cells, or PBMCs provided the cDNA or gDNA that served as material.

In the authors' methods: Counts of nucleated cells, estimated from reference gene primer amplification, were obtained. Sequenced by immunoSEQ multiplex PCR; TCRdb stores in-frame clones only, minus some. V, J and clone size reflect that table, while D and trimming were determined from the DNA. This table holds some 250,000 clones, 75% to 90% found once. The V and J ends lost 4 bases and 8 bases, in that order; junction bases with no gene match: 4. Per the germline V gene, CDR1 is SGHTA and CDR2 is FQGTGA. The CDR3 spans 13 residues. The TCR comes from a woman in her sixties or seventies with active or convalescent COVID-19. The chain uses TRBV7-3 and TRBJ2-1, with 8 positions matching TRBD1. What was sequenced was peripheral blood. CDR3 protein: CASSSGQGHEQFF. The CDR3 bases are TGTGCCAGCAGCTCCGGACAGGGCCATGAGCAGTTCTTC. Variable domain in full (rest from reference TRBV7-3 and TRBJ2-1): GAGVSQTPSNKVTEKGKYVELRCDPISGHTALYWYRQSLGQGPEFLIYFQGTGAADDSGLPNDRFFAVRPEGSVSTLKIQRTERGDSAVYLCASSSGQGHEQFFGPGTRLTVL.